The 19 T cell receptor beta chains below come from one sample, sequenced in a study of tumor-infiltrating lymphocytes in primary liver carcinoma. Unsorted whole blood supplied the blood RNA, and germline DNA was isolated too. Using a constant-region primer together with ProtoScript II reverse transcriptase, TCR beta cDNA was made from 450 to 600 ng of total RNA. Three nested multiplex PCR rounds, a slightly modified ARM-PCR, produced the libraries for TCR beta. Amplification in the first two PCR rounds was performed using TRBV1-TRBV30 forward primers and a C-beta reverse primer for approximately 10 cycles each. One entry per CDR3 protein results from TCRdb running MiXCR on the multiplex PCR reads. In the table there are about 180,000 distinct CDR3 sequences, 60% of which are singletons. The specimen sequenced was peripheral blood. The receptor source for this set is a man aged 40-50 years with primary liver carcinoma and hepatitis B virus infection.

This chain connects TRBV4-1 to TRBJ1-1; the D gene is possibly TRBD1 (6 bases). Germline V gives CDR1 MGHRA, CDR2 YSYEKL. The germline V and J ends were trimmed by 0 bases and 11 bases, with 13 bases remaining between them. The CDR3 sequence is 13 residues long. CDR3 sequence reads: CASSQEVSGVAFF. CDR3 bases: TGCGCCAGCAGCCAAGAGGTTTCAGGGGTGGCTTTCTTT.

This clonotype appeared a few times. V is TRBV30 and J is TRBJ2-7; 7 positions agree with TRBD2. The germline CDR1 and CDR2 sequences are GTSNPN and SVGIG (reference sequence). V trimming: 2 bases; J trimming: 1 base; junction bases outside the gene matches: 8. This CDR3 spans 15 amino acids. The CDR3 loop is CAWSPWAGVSYEQYF. Here the CDR3 DNA reads TGTGCCTGGAGTCCATGGGCGGGAGTGTCCTACGAGCAGTACTTC.

This chain links TRBV10-2 with TRBJ2-7, with TRBD2 as a possible D gene (6 bases). Germline CDR1 reads WSHSY; CDR2 reads SAAADI. V lost 2 bases and J lost 3, with 11 bases in between. This CDR3 contains 14 residues. CDR3 region: CASSELTTSYEQYF. For the CDR3, the DNA is TGCGCCAGCAGTGAGCTAACGACTAGCTACGAGCAGTACTTC.

This clonotype was observed many times. The V gene is TRBV11-3, the J gene TRBJ2-1; 7 bases match TRBD2. Trimming cost V 1 base and J 7 bases; bases outside gene matches: 10. Per germline, CDR1 SGHNT and CDR2 YENEEA. The CDR3 spans 16 residues. This chain's CDR3 is CASSLGGRALSNEQFF. For the CDR3, the DNA is TGTGCCAGCAGCTTAGGGGGGAGGGCCCTCAGTAATGAGCAGTTCTTC.

This clonotype has more than one count but fewer than ten. Since a much larger clone is just one base distant, this may be a read error. This rearrangement joins TRBV11-2 to TRBJ2-5; D not resolved. Germline V gives CDR1 SGHAT, CDR2 FQNNGV. This CDR3 has 13 amino acids. The CDR3 loop reads CASSLGFREAQYF. DNA for the CDR3: TGTGCCAGCAGCTTAGGGTTCCGAGAGGCCCAGTACTTC.

The table lists this clonotype with a few counts. The chain uses TRBV4-1 and TRBJ2-4, with D possibly TRBD2 on 5 matching bases. In germline, CDR1 is MGHRA, CDR2 YSYEKL. The CDR3 runs 17 residues. V lost 0 bases to trimming and J lost 0 bases, with 12 bases between them. The CDR3 nucleotides read TGCGCCAGCAGCCAAGAGTTAGCGACGGTAGCCAAAAACATTCAGTACTTC. This encodes CASSQELATVAKNIQYF.

This clonotype was counted a few times. This rearrangement joins TRBV10-3 to TRBJ2-1, with 7 nucleotides matching TRBD2. The CDR3 consists of 14 residues. The ends lost 10 bases at V and 1 base at J; junction bases unmatched: 7. CDR1 and CDR2 from the germline V gene are ENHRY and SYGVKD. Here the CDR3 reads CATGSGTSYNEQFF. CDR3 coding DNA: TGTGCCACGGGGAGCGGGACGTCCTACAATGAGCAGTTCTTC.

This clonotype was seen a single time. An end of the junction differs from the germline gene, which may be a read error. The rearrangement uses TRBV11-2 and TRBJ2-2; perhaps TRBD2 as D (5 bases). The CDR3 spans 14 residues. The germline V gene encodes CDR1 SGHAT and CDR2 FQNNGV. The CDR3 coding sequence is TGTGCCAGCAGCTCCGTTCGTTCCACCGGGGATCTGTTTTTT. Protein sequence: CASSSVRSTGDLFF.

As regards this clonotype: This could be a read error, since a much larger clone is one nucleotide away. The rearrangement links TRBV11-2 to TRBJ1-1, with D possibly TRBD1 on 5 matching bases. The germline gives CDR1 SGHAT, CDR2 FQNNGV. The CDR3 sequence is 12 residues long. Between the trimmed V and J ends, which lost 6 bases and 8 bases, there was a span of 13 bases. The CDR3 DNA reads as TGTGCCAGCAGGCTAGAGCGGGGGGAAGCTTTCTTT. This gives the protein CASRLERGEAFF. The variable domain in full, completed from reference TRBV11-2 and TRBJ1-1, reads EAGVAQSPRYKIIEKRQSVAFWCNPISGHATLYWYQQILGQGPKLLIQFQNNGVVDDSQLPKDRFSAERLKGVDSTLKIQPAKLEDSAVYLCASRLERGEAFFGQGTRLTVV.

In this sample, this clonotype turned up a few times. The genes are TRBV13 and TRBJ2-7, with 10 bases lining up with TRBD1. CDR3 length: 16 residues. Germline CDR1 reads PRHDT; CDR2 reads FYEKMQ (reference sequence). The ends lost 1 base at V and 4 bases at J; junction bases unmatched: 7. CDR3 residues: CASSLASGQGIYEQYF. CDR3 in DNA: TGTGCCAGCAGCTTAGCTTCGGGACAGGGGATATACGAGCAGTACTTC.

This clonotype has at least ten counts. The V call is TRBV11-3, the J call TRBJ2-1; no reliable D call. Germline V CDR1 and CDR2: SGHNT, YENEEA. The CDR3 has 13 amino acids. V lost 6 bases to trimming and J lost 2 bases, with 8 bases between them. The CDR3 nucleotides are TGTGCCAGCAGTACTGGACCCTACAATGAGCAGTTCTTC. This sequence encodes CASSTGPYNEQFF.

The chain employs TRBV4-1 and TRBJ1-5, with 10 bases that match TRBD1. Germline trimming cut 4 bases from V and 5 bases from J; bases unmatched to any gene: 11. This CDR3 region has 17 residues. CDR1 is MGHRA, CDR2 YSYEKL, per germline. In DNA, the CDR3 is TGCGCCAGCAGCCCTCAAGGGACAGGGGTGAGCGATCAGCCCCAGCATTTT. It is translated as CASSPQGTGVSDQPQHF.

The chain is built from TRBV6-1 and TRBJ2-7, with D hard to call. This CDR3 spans 12 amino acids. CDR1 MNHNS and CDR2 SASEGT come from the germline V gene. The V and J ends lost 9 bases and 3 bases respectively, with 12 bases between them. CDR3 coding DNA: TGTGCCAGTAGGGCTGACTTCTACGAGCAGTACTTC. Translated: CASRADFYEQYF.

The CDR3 spells CSVDWGRGSAQYF. The CDR3 DNA reads as TGCAGCGTTGACTGGGGACGGGGTAGTGCACAGTATTTT. This rearrangement joins TRBV29-1 to TRBJ2-3; D tentatively fits TRBD1 or TRBD2 (5 bases each). The CDR3 runs 13 residues. V gave up 3 bases and J gave up 12 bases, with 19 bases separating them. Germline loops: CDR1 SQVTM, CDR2 ANQGSEA.

V usage is TRBV6-6 and J usage is TRBJ1-3; tentatively, D is TRBD1 (5 bases). The V end lost 5 bases, the J end lost 4 bases, and 12 bases lay between the germline ends. Germline V gene lookup returns CDR1 MNHNY and CDR2 SVGAGI (reference sequence). The length of the CDR3 is 14 residues. In DNA, the CDR3 is TGTGCCAGCAGTGGGAGTGAGGGGGGAAACACCATATATTTT. This codes for CASSGSEGGNTIYF.

This clonotype turned up a few times. V and J are TRBV30 and TRBJ2-1, with 11 bases lining up with TRBD2. The V gene's germline CDR1 is GTSNPN and CDR2 SVGIG (reference sequence). J was trimmed by 9 bases and V by 6 bases; bases with no gene match: 10. This CDR3 has 14 amino acids. CDR3 region: CACSSGRPGSEQFF. DNA of the CDR3: TGTGCCTGCTCTAGCGGGAGGCCGGGGAGTGAGCAGTTCTTC.

The chain uses TRBV11-2 and TRBJ2-7; 7 nucleotides match TRBD2. V shed 5 bases and J 2 bases; nucleotides not matched to a gene: 12. The CDR3 covers 16 residues. The germline CDR1 and CDR2 sequences are SGHAT and FQNNGV. The CDR3 loop reads CASSQSTWGRAYEQYF. As DNA, the CDR3 is TGTGCCAGCAGCCAATCCACTTGGGGGAGGGCCTACGAGCAGTACTTC.

The chain couples TRBV5-1 to TRBJ2-5; 10 nucleotides align to TRBD2. CDR3 length: 16 residues. V was clipped by 0 bases and J by 4 bases; unmatched bases: 6. The germline gives CDR1 SGHRS, CDR2 YFSETQ. In nucleotides, the CDR3 is TGCGCCAGCAGCTTGGTGGCTAGCGGGAGTGGAGAGACCCAGTACTTC. Translation: CASSLVASGSGETQYF.

The chain recombines TRBV10-2 with TRBJ2-7, with 8 positions matching TRBD2. The CDR3 is 14 amino acids. The J segment lost 4 bases and the V segment lost 4 bases, leaving 6 bases of the junction unmatched. Germline CDR1 is WSHSY and CDR2 is SAAADI. The CDR3 sequence: CASSGSGSRYEQYF. For the CDR3, the DNA is TGCGCCAGCAGTGGCAGCGGGAGTCGGTACGAGCAGTACTTC.